The 21 T cell receptor beta chains given below trace back to one sample, sequenced in a study of PD-1 blockade in classical Hodgkin lymphoma. Assay used: immunoSEQ multiplex PCR; TCRdb lists only in-frame clones, some missing. The sample lists 99,000 or so clones, roughly 89% occurring once. The time point is: cycle 4 day 1 (C4D1), after five to seven weeks of nivolumab. Each patient relapsed following autologous stem cell transplantation, and prior brentuximab vedotin exposure differed. The source material was peripheral blood mononuclear cells (PBMCs), sampled before the fourth cycle of nivolumab. Every receptor here comes from a human donor with classical Hodgkin lymphoma.

J is TRBJ2-6 and V is TRBV28; no firm D call. Trimming stripped 3 bases from V and 0 bases from J, with 18 bases between. The CDR3 contains 19 residues. Germline assignment: CDR1 MDHEN and CDR2 SYDVKM. The CDR3 loop is CASSFPPASTLSGANVLTF. The CDR3 DNA reads as TGTGCCAGCAGTTTTCCGCCGGCTTCTACCCTCTCTGGGGCCAACGTCCTGACTTTC.

About this clone: At the DNA level, this CDR3 is encoded by other sequences in the same sample as well. This chain links TRBV5-1 with TRBJ2-5, with TRBD2 matching 8 bases. V lost 0 bases to trimming and J lost 4 bases; unmatched junction nucleotides: 2. The CDR3 has 14 residues. Germline V gene sequence: CDR1 SGHRS, CDR2 YFSETQ. The CDR3 coding sequence is TGCGCCAGCAGCTTGGCGGGAGGGGGAGAGACCCAGTACTTC. Protein: CASSLAGGGETQYF. The full variable domain, completed using reference TRBV5-1 and TRBJ2-5, is KAGVTQTPRYLIKTRGQQVTLSCSPISGHRSVSWYQQTPGQGLQFLFEYFSETQRNKGNFPGRFSGRQFSNSRSEMNVSTLELGDSALYLCASSLAGGGETQYFGPGTRLLVL.

The chain joins TRBV29-1 to TRBJ1-2; no firm D call. V shed 8 bases and J shed 5 bases, with 15 bases lying between them. The germline V gene encodes CDR1 SQVTM and CDR2 ANQGSEA. The CDR3 has 12 amino acids. As DNA, the CDR3 is TGCAGCACCTCCGAGGGAAAATATGGCTACACCTTC. This codes for CSTSEGKYGYTF.

This chain uses TRBV2 with TRBJ1-2; perhaps TRBD1 as D (5 bases). The germline V and J ends were trimmed by 1 base and 3 bases, with 9 bases remaining between them. The CDR3 extends over 14 amino acids. Germline CDR1 is SNHLY and CDR2 is FYNNEI. The CDR3 DNA reads TGTGCCAGCAGTGAAGGGGTGGGGGACTATGGCTACACCTTC. The encoded protein is CASSEGVGDYGYTF.

The chain links TRBV4-2 to TRBJ1-5; unclear D gene. The CDR3 runs to 14 residues. Per germline, CDR1 LGHNA and CDR2 YNFKEQ. Trimming cost V 2 bases and J 0 bases, with 5 bases left between them. CDR3 protein: CASSQLNSNQPQHF. The CDR3 nucleotides are TGTGCCAGCAGCCAACTAAATAGCAATCAGCCCCAGCATTTT.

This sequence joins TRBV14 and TRBJ1-3; 8 bases map to TRBD1. The CDR3 is made up of 15 amino acids. Germline CDR1 is SGHDN and CDR2 is FVKESK. J gave up 0 bases and V 6 bases, and 4 bases lay outside the gene matches. The CDR3 here is CASRETGVSGNTIYF. CDR3 nucleotides: TGTGCCAGCAGAGAGACAGGGGTCTCTGGAAACACCATATATTTT.

Note on this clone: This sample also contains other DNA sequences that code for the same CDR3. The chain recombines TRBV29-1 with TRBJ2-7; D gene unclear. The length of the CDR3 is 12 residues. V was shortened by 0 bases and J by 1 base, with 4 bases between the two germline ends. Germline V gene lookup returns CDR1 SQVTM and CDR2 ANQGSEA. CDR3: CSVEDGSYEQYF. CDR3 nucleotide sequence: TGCAGCGTTGAAGACGGTTCCTACGAGCAGTACTTC.

J is TRBJ2-7 and V is TRBV19; weak D call: TRBD1 (5 bases). Germline V lookup: CDR1 LNHDA, CDR2 SQIVND (reference sequence). The CDR3 covers 14 residues. V lost 5 bases to trimming and J lost 6 bases, with 17 bases between them. The CDR3 reads CASSGGGRAIEQYF. DNA of the CDR3: TGTGCCAGTAGTGGCGGCGGCAGGGCAATCGAGCAGTACTTC.

The gene calls are TRBV10-1 and TRBJ1-1; a weak D match, TRBD1 (5 bases). The germline V gene encodes CDR1 WNHNN and CDR2 SYGVQD (reference sequence). V shed 3 bases and J shed 1 base, with 9 bases lying between them. The CDR3 contains 14 residues. Written as DNA, the CDR3 is TGCGCCAGCAGTGAAACAGGCGGGAACACTGAAGCTTTCTTT. Encoded protein: CASSETGGNTEAFF.

J is TRBJ1-1 and V is TRBV7-8, with D tentatively TRBD1 (5 bases). CDR1 is SGHVS, CDR2 FQNEAQ, per germline. The CDR3 consists of 15 residues. Between the trimmed V and J ends, which lost 1 base and 0 bases, there was a span of 9 bases. CDR3 protein: CASSLEGAVNTEAFF. The CDR3 DNA sequence: TGTGCCAGCAGCTTAGAAGGGGCGGTGAACACTGAAGCTTTCTTT.

The chain joins TRBV5-6 to TRBJ2-7; D not resolved. Deletions cut 0 bases from V and 2 bases from J, with 6 bases between. This CDR3 is 13 amino acids long. The germline V gene has CDR1 SGHDT and CDR2 YYEEEE. CDR3 sequence reads: CASSLEAAYEQYF. The DNA of the CDR3 is TGTGCCAGCAGCTTGGAGGCAGCCTACGAGCAGTACTTC.

This CDR3 is CASSSAGAEDTEAFF. The CDR3 region has the DNA TGTGCCAGCAGCTCCGCAGGGGCTGAGGACACTGAAGCTTTCTTT. The chain links TRBV7-2 to TRBJ1-1, with D tentatively TRBD1 (6 bases). Looked up from germline, CDR1 is SGHTA and CDR2 is FQGNSA. With 4 bases removed from V and 3 bases from J, the gap between germline ends came to 15 bases. This CDR3 spans 15 amino acids.

This chain joins TRBV2 and TRBJ2-5, with a possible D match to TRBD2 (6 bases). The CDR3 is made up of 13 amino acids. The V end was cut by 4 bases, the J end by 5 bases, with 11 bases between. The germline V gene has CDR1 SNHLY and CDR2 FYNNEI. CDR3 DNA sequence: TGTGCCAGCAGTGGCGAGGGGAGGGAGACCCAGTACTTC. This translates into CASSGEGRETQYF.

The chain links TRBV28 to TRBJ2-1, with 8 bases matching TRBD1. The CDR3 extends over 14 amino acids. Trimming took 6 bases from V and 8 from J; bases not matched to a gene: 9. CDR1 MDHEN and CDR2 SYDVKM come from the germline V gene. The CDR3 sequence is CASSIRQGSYEQFF. In DNA, the CDR3 is TGTGCCAGCAGCATCAGACAGGGGTCCTATGAGCAGTTCTTC. Full variable domain (rest looked up from reference TRBV28 and TRBJ2-1): DVKVTQSSRYLVKRTGEKVFLECVQDMDHENMFWYRQDPGLGLRLIYFSYDVKMKEKGDIPEGYSVSREKKERFSLILESASTNQTSMYLCASSIRQGSYEQFFGPGTRLTVL.

The chain has TRBV5-1 and TRBJ2-3; a weak D match, TRBD2 (6 bases). This CDR3 spans 16 amino acids. Germline CDR1 and CDR2: SGHRS and YFSETQ. V was pared by 3 bases and J by 2 bases, with 16 bases between. CDR3 nucleotides: TGCGCCAGCAGCTCGTCTCCGGGACTTAACACAGATACGCAGTATTTT. It specifies CASSSSPGLNTDTQYF. The full variable domain, with the rest looked up from reference TRBV5-1 and TRBJ2-3, is KAGVTQTPRYLIKTRGQQVTLSCSPISGHRSVSWYQQTPGQGLQFLFEYFSETQRNKGNFPGRFSGRQFSNSRSEMNVSTLELGDSALYLCASSSSPGLNTDTQYFGPGTRLTVL.

This clone was seen a handful of times. The rearrangement links TRBV28 to TRBJ1-1, with 10 bases that match TRBD1. Germline loops: CDR1 MDHEN, CDR2 SYDVKM. J was trimmed by 10 bases and V by 3 bases; bases with no gene match: 11. This CDR3 contains 15 residues. The CDR3 DNA sequence: TGTGCCAGCAGTTTTGCAGACAGGGGGCATTCTGGAGCTTTCTTT. This encodes CASSFADRGHSGAFF.

The chain has TRBV5-1 and TRBJ2-7, with 13 bases aligning to TRBD2. Germline lookup yields CDR1 SGHRS and CDR2 YFSETQ. The CDR3 sequence is 15 residues long. Unmatched junction bases numbered 5, after V lost 3 bases and J lost 5 bases. The CDR3 sequence is CASSSAGTSGDEQYF. In nucleotides, the CDR3 is TGCGCCAGCAGCTCGGCCGGGACTAGCGGGGACGAGCAGTACTTC.

The chain has TRBV6-5 and TRBJ2-3, with D maybe TRBD2 (6 bases). CDR1 is MNHEY and CDR2 is SVGAGI in the germline V gene. CDR3 size: 14 residues. V lost 5 bases and J 6 bases, leaving 15 bases between the germline ends. The DNA for the CDR3 is TGTGCCAGCAGTATGACGGAGGGGCGGGATACGCAGTATTTT. Its translation is CASSMTEGRDTQYF.

The rearrangement links TRBV27 to TRBJ2-2, with TRBD2 matching 9 bases. With V trimmed by 3 bases and J by 7 bases, 12 bases remained unmatched. Germline loops: CDR1 MNHEY, CDR2 SMNVEV (reference sequence). The CDR3 loop spans 17 amino acids. CDR3 protein: CASSLALAGSYIGELFF. CDR3 sequence (DNA): TGTGCCAGCAGTTTGGCTCTAGCGGGAAGTTATATCGGGGAGCTGTTTTTT.

In this sample, this clone turned up a few times. The chain couples TRBV2 to TRBJ2-4; 9 positions match TRBD2. The trim removed 1 base at V and 0 bases at J, leaving 1 base unmatched. Germline assignment: CDR1 SNHLY and CDR2 FYNNEI. The CDR3 length is 16 residues. As DNA, the CDR3 is TGTGCCAGCAGTGAAGGACTAGCGGTAGCCAAAAACATTCAGTACTTC. Protein sequence: CASSEGLAVAKNIQYF.

This clone was observed once. The chain has TRBV6-6 and TRBJ2-5, with a tentative D call TRBD2 (5 bases). The germline V gene has CDR1 MNHNY and CDR2 SVGAGI (reference sequence). This CDR3 contains 13 residues. Trimming pared 0 bases from V and 4 bases from J, leaving 6 bases between. The CDR3 DNA is TGTGCCAGCAGTTACTCCCTAGCAGAGACCCAGTACTTC. This translates into CASSYSLAETQYF.